The 6 T cell receptor beta chains below come from one sample, sequenced in a study of pediatric ulcerative colitis (dated by TCRdb to about 2019). Receptor amplification or capture employed the immunoSEQ multiplex PCR assay. TCRdb retrieved this table from immuneACCESS and kept in-frame rearrangements only. Not all clones are present; in checked studies, unresolved V genes account for under half, and no reason is known for the remainder. This sample gives 40,000 to 55,000 clones in total; around 79% of them show up just once. The biggest ten clones account for about 4% of the sample. During colonoscopy, one to two pinch biopsies were obtained from the rectum for research purposes. The source material was gut tissue. These receptors were obtained from a girl under 18 with moderate ulcerative colitis.

V usage is TRBV7-8 and J usage is TRBJ1-4; TRBD1 is a possible D gene (5 bases). The CDR3 consists of 18 residues. CDR1 and CDR2 (germline): SGHVS, FQNEAQ. Trimming cost V 5 bases and J 0 bases, with 19 bases left between them. CDR3 DNA sequence: TGTGCCAGCAGCCCTAGTTGGGGCAGAGAAGCAACTAATGAAAAACTGTTTTTT. Protein product: CASSPSWGREATNEKLFF.

This clone was seen more than once but under ten times. This chain uses TRBV4-2 with TRBJ1-2, with D maybe TRBD1 (5 bases). Germline CDR1 is LGHNA and CDR2 is YNFKEQ. This CDR3 comprises 13 residues. The germline V and J ends were trimmed by 6 bases and 6 bases, with 14 bases remaining between them. CDR3 DNA: TGTGCCAGCAGTACCGGGACGCCCGATGGCTACACCTTC. This encodes CASSTGTPDGYTF.

The chain uses TRBV7-9 and TRBJ2-1, with TRBD1 as a possible D gene (5 bases). Germline CDR1 SEHNR, CDR2 FQNEAQ (reference sequence). The ends were cut back, 5 bases at V and 5 bases at J, with 13 bases in the middle. The CDR3 consists of 14 residues. CDR3 in amino acids: CASSAWGGNNEQFF. Here the CDR3 DNA reads TGTGCCAGCAGCGCCTGGGGCGGCAACAATGAGCAGTTCTTC.

The chain couples TRBV7-6 to TRBJ1-1, with 7 nucleotides matching TRBD1. The CDR3 contains 14 residues. Germline CDR1 and CDR2: SGHVS and FNYEAQ. The J segment lost 1 base and the V segment lost 4 bases, leaving 3 bases of the junction unmatched. CDR3 protein: CASSYGQANTEAFF. DNA of the CDR3: TGTGCCAGCAGCTACGGACAGGCGAACACTGAAGCTTTCTTT.

The chain couples TRBV19 to TRBJ1-2; no reliable D call. CDR1 LNHDA and CDR2 SQIVND come from the germline V gene (reference sequence). The V end lost 3 bases, the J end lost 8 bases, and 7 bases lay between the germline ends. The CDR3 runs to 11 residues. The CDR3 reads CASSIGSGYTF. DNA of the CDR3: TGTGCCAGTAGTATCGGGAGCGGCTACACCTTC.

V is TRBV30 and J is TRBJ1-2; TRBD1 matches 7 bases. Losses at the gene ends were 2 bases for V and 4 bases for J; bases not matched to a gene: 7. The CDR3 runs to 14 residues. CDR1 and CDR2 from the germline V gene are GTSNPN and SVGIG (reference sequence). This CDR3 is CAWSSPTGSYGYTF. CDR3 nucleotides: TGTGCCTGGAGTTCCCCGACAGGGTCCTATGGCTACACCTTC.